The T cell receptor beta chain under discussion was sequenced for a study of shared clonotypes between healthy human individuals (dated by TCRdb to about 2020). Regarding the study in general: The cohort included three men and two women between 18 and 49 years of age. Per donor, three plates each were used for CD4 naive and CD4 memory, two for CD8 naive, and one for CD8 memory. Libraries were prepared and TCR repertoires were sequenced by different laboratories using diverse techniques, in order to increase sequencing depth and limit assay-specific biases. Per donor, leukapheresis produced somewhere between about 0.85 and 8.9 billion PBMCs. Blood TCR repertoires of a handful of healthy adults were deeply sequenced to estimate repertoire size and the extent of clonotype sharing between individuals. Study-wide conclusions, independent of this receptor: Rarefaction of sorted-subset datasets indicated incomplete sequencing despite the large sequencing depth. Because the study included a small number of donors, the genetic and exposure-history diversity represented was limited. Based on pairwise subsampling, the degree of clonotype sharing among donors was expected to be affected by sequencing depth. Sampling was restricted to blood, and TCR repertoires in tissue are likely to differ from TCR repertoires in blood. About 5% of naive CD4, roughly 3.6% of naive CD8, approximately 2% of memory CD4, and roughly 0.4% of memory CD8 clonotypes were shared across a few donors. Compared with non-shared clonotypes, clonotypes shared by all four sorted-subset donors had higher generation probabilities. Estimated clonotype richness was generally larger for naive than for memory subsets.

From the cysteine through the phenylalanine, the CDR3 covers 14 amino acids. The read is trimmed to its CDR3 DNA, 42 bases read in frame from base 1. Looking up the germline V gene yields CDR1 SNHLY and CDR2 FYNNEI. The germline V end is reduced by 1 base and the J end by 7 bases; junction bases left unmatched: 3. The donors were healthy, HIV-negative adults who had no recently reported acute infections or vaccinations. Every donor was a Caucasian adult residing in Nashville, Tennessee, USA. CD8 memory samples combined magnetically selected CD45RO+ cells with CCR7-negative CD45RA+ effector memory (TemRA) cells. Blood was obtained by leukapheresis, after which PBMCs were separated by Ficoll-Histopaque density gradient centrifugation and cryopreserved in liquid nitrogen vapor phase. Analytical flow cytometry was used to check the purity and quantity of each magnetically sorted T cell population. From each sorted fraction, genomic DNA was isolated and quantified by UV absorbance on a Nanodrop 2000c.

Using the deep immunoSEQ assay, TCR CDR3 regions were amplified from genomic DNA by multiplex PCR. Extracted genomic DNA from each cell subset was distributed evenly across all wells of several immunoSEQ 96-well plates, and each plate was treated as a replicate. Each replicate PCR for sorted subsets received approximately 200 ng genomic DNA, equal to tens of thousands of T cell genomes. Purified libraries were quantified with a Qubit 3.0 fluorometer, sized on a Bioanalyzer 2100, and re-quantified with the KAPA Library Quantification kit. Each immunoSEQ 96-well plate was sequenced on its own single-read 150-cycle Illumina NextSeq 550 flow cell. The source study handled its data this way. Because only junctional sequences without quality scores were contained in the immunoSEQ output, filtering matching that applied to full-length reads could not be performed. Sequences were annotated with PyIR, a Python wrapper for IgBLAST v1.9, and V/J genes and CDR3 were assigned using IMGT germline references. Reads with weak V/J assignments (E-value above 1e-6), missing CDR3, stop codons, out-of-frame junctions, or ambiguous translated residues were removed. V3J clonotypes were defined as sequences sharing an identical inferred V gene, J gene, and CDR3 amino acid sequence. Percentage overlap between repertoires was calculated by dividing the number of shared unique clonotypes by the size of the smaller repertoire. Repertoire richness was assessed with RTK rarefaction, the Chao1 estimator, and Recon v2.1 estimates of unobserved clonotypes. For all TCRbeta clonotypes obtained by the gDNA method from a few donors, generation probabilities were computed with OLGA. In its TCRdb copy, this immuneACCESS table keeps in-frame sequences only and misses some clones. Where compared with another copy, unresolved V genes explain less than half of these, and the others have no known cause. Clone size and the V and J calls come from that table; the DNA yielded D and trimming. Counted in this sample were a few hundred thousand clones; over 75% of them appeared once. The ten largest account for 15% to 20% of the sample.

Details on this clone: No cognate antigen has been identified for it. It has no much larger one-base neighbor in the sample; base qualities were not kept.

Recombination connected TRBV2 to TRBJ2-4, with 8 bases aligning to TRBD1. Sequenced input: memory CD8+ T cells sorted from blood. The cell subset or site label, as the study defines it: CD45RO+ cells pooled with CCR7-negative TemRA cells. This sequence originates from a young man in good health. Here the CDR3 is given as CASSEVNRGNIQYF. The nucleotide sequence reads TGTGCCAGCAGTGAAGTGAACAGGGGGAACATTCAGTACTTC.